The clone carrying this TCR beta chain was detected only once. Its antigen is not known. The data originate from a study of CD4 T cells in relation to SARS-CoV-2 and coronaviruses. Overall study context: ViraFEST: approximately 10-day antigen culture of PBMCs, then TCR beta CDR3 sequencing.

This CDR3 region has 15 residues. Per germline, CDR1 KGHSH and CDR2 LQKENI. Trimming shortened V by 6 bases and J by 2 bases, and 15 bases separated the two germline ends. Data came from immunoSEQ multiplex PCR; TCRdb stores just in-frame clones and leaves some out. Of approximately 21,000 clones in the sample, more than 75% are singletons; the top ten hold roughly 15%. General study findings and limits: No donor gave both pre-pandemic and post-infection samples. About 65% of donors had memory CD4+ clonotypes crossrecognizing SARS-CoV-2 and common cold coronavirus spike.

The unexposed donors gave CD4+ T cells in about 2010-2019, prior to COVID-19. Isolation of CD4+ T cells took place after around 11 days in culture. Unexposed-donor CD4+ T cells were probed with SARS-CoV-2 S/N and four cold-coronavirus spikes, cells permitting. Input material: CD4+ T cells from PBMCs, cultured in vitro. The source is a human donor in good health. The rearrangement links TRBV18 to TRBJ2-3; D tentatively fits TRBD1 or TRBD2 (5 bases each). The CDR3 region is CASSPAGTTTDTQYF. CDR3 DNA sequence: TGTGCCAGCTCCCCGGCCGGGACGACCACAGATACGCAGTATTTT.